This TCR beta chain emerged from a study of blood T cell repertoires in COVID-19 (dated by TCRdb to the early 2020s). General notes on the study: Collaborator samples came from the United States, Italy and Spain and covered acute and convalescent phases of COVID-19. The prospective study material was composed of cDNA or gDNA derived from T cells, B-cell-depleted T cells, or PBMCs. The dataset comprised deeply sampled blood TCRbeta repertoires from subjects exposed to, actively infected with, or recovered from COVID-19. The repertoires were released in a freely available public database meant as a resource for research on the immune response to SARS-CoV-2. Samples were obtained from the ongoing ImmuneRACE study (first 160 participants) and from about 1,300 subjects provided by 6 global collaborators. Nearly every sample came with metadata listing a de-identified subject ID, COVID-19 status, age in years and sex. HLA class I and class II types, where available, came from metadata supplied by the sample provider rather than from assay-based typing. What the authors observed across the whole study: How much clinical and demographic metadata was included differed by source and by participant, and the metadata was provided uncurated.

Collaborating institutions collected whole blood in K2EDTA tubes following their own protocols. For TCRbeta analysis, collaborators shipped samples as frozen whole blood, isolated PBMCs, or DNA extracted from either of those sample types. TCRbeta CDR3 regions were amplified from genomic DNA by means of the immunoSEQ Assay, a bias-controlled multiplex PCR. Per the authors' processing: Nucleated cell counts per sample were estimated from amplification of reference gene primers within the assay. To quantify the absolute abundance of each unique TCRbeta CDR3 rearrangement, sequence reads were collapsed and filtered. Productive Simpson clonality was computed per sample as the square root of Simpson's diversity index over productive rearrangements. TCRdb obtained this table from immuneACCESS and retained in-frame rearrangements with V and J assigned. These tables miss some clones; where compared with another copy, unresolved V genes account for less than half of the shortfall, and the remainder is unexplained. Clonal size and the V and J genes are those of that table, whereas D and trimming came from the DNA. Within this sample are over 200,000 clones, with 83% of them counted one time only. About 2.7% of the sample lies in the top ten.

Note on this clone: It lacks a known antigen. Base-call qualities are not available, and no considerably larger clone is one nucleotide away.

The sequenced material came from peripheral blood. The receptor was isolated from a woman in her thirties or forties with active or convalescent COVID-19.

The DNA sequence is as follows: TGCGCCAGCAGCCAAGATGATCCGGGACAGGGGGCTTATCCGGACAATGAGCAGTTCTTC. This gives the protein CASSQDDPGQGAYPDNEQFF. Rearrangement joined TRBV4-1 to TRBJ2-1; TRBD1 lines up with 12 middle nucleotides. V and J are trimmed by 0 bases and 5 bases, and the gene matches miss 14 bases of the junction. The cysteine opens and the phenylalanine closes a CDR3 of 20 amino acids. The entry retains the CDR3 DNA only, 60 bases that are in frame from base 1. The germline V gene encodes CDR1 MGHRA and CDR2 YSYEKL.